This is a list of T cell receptor beta chains from one sample in a study of T cells in Graves' hyperthyroidism and ophthalmopathy. TCRdb reprocessed the multiplex PCR reads via MiXCR and lists one record per CDR3 protein. This sample yields about 600,000 distinct CDR3 sequences, of which 13% to 15% are seen a single time; around 7% belongs to the top ten. The sequenced sample consisted of blood. The receptors derive from a woman aged 18-35 years with Graves' ophthalmopathy. The CDR3 runs from the conserved cysteine through the conserved F or W. Each record gives: D gene, V gene, J gene, clone size, CDR3 length, CDR3 protein, CDR3 DNA. D genes are given only for firm matches. Size is omitted from some rows. Given values are once, few, many or a class for expanded clones.

TRBD1,TRBV27,TRBJ1-2,many,15,CASSSPRDRVYGYTF,TGTGCCAGCAGTTCACCGCGGGACAGGGTTTATGGCTACACCTTC
TRBD1,TRBV27,TRBJ1-1,many,16,CASSFDRETLNTEAFF,TGTGCCAGCAGTTTTGACAGGGAGACTTTGAACACTGAAGCTTTCTTT
.,TRBV5-1,TRBJ1-2,.,14,CASSSGSSGNGYTF,TGCGCCAGCAGCTCTGGATCGAGCGGGAACGGCTACACCTTC
.,TRBV11-2,TRBJ2-7,many,14,CASSHPGPIYERYF,TGTGCCAGCAGCCACCCGGGACCAATCTACGAGCGGTACTTC
TRBD1,TRBV12-3/TRBV12-4,TRBJ1-3,many,16,CASSPQGQGSGNTIYF,TGTGCCAGCAGTCCGCAGGGACAGGGCTCTGGAAACACCATATATTTT
.,TRBV2,TRBJ2-7,many,12,CASSSGAAEQYF,TGTGCCAGCAGCTCTGGGGCAGCCGAGCAGTACTTC
TRBD1,TRBV7-9,TRBJ1-2,.,12,CASSQGEYGYTF,TGTGCCAGCAGTCAGGGGGAGTATGGCTACACCTTC
.,TRBV28,TRBJ1-5,many,16,CASSHRIGYSNQPQHF,TGTGCCAGCAGTCACCGGATTGGGTATAGCAATCAGCCCCAGCATTTT
.,TRBV18,TRBJ2-3,many,14,CASSSLGSLDTQYF,TGTGCCAGCTCGAGTCTCGGGAGTTTAGATACGCAGTATTTT
.,TRBV7-9,TRBJ1-2,many,13,CASSLATGVGYTF,TGTGCCAGCAGCTTAGCGACGGGGGTAGGCTACACCTTC